The rows below give T cell receptor beta chains drawn from one sample of a study of blood T cell repertoires in COVID-19. Measured with immunoSEQ multiplex PCR; TCRdb has only the in-frame clones, and not every one. The sample yields more than 60,000 clones, more than 70% seen once. The material sequenced was peripheral blood. The receptors come from a woman between 45 and 65 years old with active or convalescent COVID-19. The CDR3 runs from the conserved cysteine through the conserved F or W. A clone size is listed for some rows: how often the clone was seen (once, few, many), or a class if it is expanded.

TRBV2	TRBJ1-4	NA	CASSPREGRGEKLFF
TRBV4-2	TRBJ2-1	few	CASSQKTLAGYNEQFF
TRBV6-5	TRBJ1-1	NA	CASSYASEAFF
TRBV18	TRBJ1-5	NA	CASSVTGLSNQPQHF
TRBV30	TRBJ1-6	NA	CAWSVTAGNSPLHF
TRBV7-9	TRBJ1-2	NA	CASSLEQTLANYGYTF
TRBV30	TRBJ2-3	NA	CAWSVGAGRTDTQYF
TRBV14	TRBJ1-6	NA	CASSQYERRYSPLHF
TRBV10-3	TRBJ2-2	NA	CAISVASGPPSGELFF
TRBV19	TRBJ2-7	NA	CASSGQRGRPPYEQYF
TRBV19	TRBJ1-1	few	CASSIGQFVGDTEAFF
TRBV4-2	TRBJ1-1	NA	CASSQVTQNTEAFF
TRBV5-4	TRBJ2-1	NA	CASSPKGGWAYNEQFF
TRBV2	TRBJ1-6	NA	CASNKQDTYNSPLHF
TRBV18	TRBJ2-3	NA	CASSPLRTAGGYTDTQYF